The present TCR beta chain was sequenced within a study of blood T cell repertoires in COVID-19. Study at large: Acute and convalescent COVID-19 samples came from the United States, Italy and Spain. PBMCs, B-cell-depleted T cells, or T cells were the source of the cDNA or gDNA that made up the material.

V lost 2 bases and J 5 bases, leaving 9 bases between the germline ends. This CDR3 comprises 13 residues. Germline assignment: CDR1 LGHDT and CDR2 YNNKEL (reference sequence). Original processing notes: Cell counts per sample came from amplifying reference gene primers. Here immunoSEQ multiplex PCR was the method, and the copy in TCRdb shows in-frame clones only, minus some. D and trimming were read from the DNA, whereas the V and J calls and clone size are those reported in that table. The profile shows 250,000 to 300,000 clones, around four fifths of them singletons. Sequencing used peripheral blood. This chain connects TRBV3-1 (or the pseudogene TRBV3-2) to TRBJ1-2; D is unresolved. This receptor was identified in a man aged 55 to 70 with acute or convalescent COVID-19. CDR3 sequence: CASSQRTVYGYTF. The CDR3 DNA reads as TGTGCCAGCAGCCAACGTACAGTTTATGGCTACACCTTC.